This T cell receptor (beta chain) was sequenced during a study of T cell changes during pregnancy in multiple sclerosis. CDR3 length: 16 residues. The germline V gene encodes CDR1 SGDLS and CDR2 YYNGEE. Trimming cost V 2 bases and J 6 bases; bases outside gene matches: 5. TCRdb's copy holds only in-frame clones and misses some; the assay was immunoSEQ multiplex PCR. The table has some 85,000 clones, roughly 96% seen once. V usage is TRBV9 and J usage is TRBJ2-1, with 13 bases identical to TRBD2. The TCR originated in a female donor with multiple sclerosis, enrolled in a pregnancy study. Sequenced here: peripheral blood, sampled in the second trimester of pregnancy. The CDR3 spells CASSVWTSGSSNEQFF. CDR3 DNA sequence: TGTGCCAGCAGCGTTTGGACTAGCGGGAGTAGCAATGAGCAGTTCTTC.